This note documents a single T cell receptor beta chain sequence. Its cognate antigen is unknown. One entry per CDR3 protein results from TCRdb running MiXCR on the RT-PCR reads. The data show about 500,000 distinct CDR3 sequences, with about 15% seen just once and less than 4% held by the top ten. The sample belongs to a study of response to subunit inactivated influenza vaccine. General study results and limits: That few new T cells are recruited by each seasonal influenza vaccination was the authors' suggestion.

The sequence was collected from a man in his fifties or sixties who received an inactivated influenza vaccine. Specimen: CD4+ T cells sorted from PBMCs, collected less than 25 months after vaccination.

The DNA of the CDR3 is TGTGCCAGCAGCCCTAGGGACAGGACTTCTGGAAACACCATATATTTT. Protein: CASSPRDRTSGNTIYF. The V gene is TRBV3-1, the J gene TRBJ1-3; 8 nucleotides agree with TRBD1. The junction had 6 bases not matched to a gene; V was cut back by 4 bases and J by 1 base. This CDR3 contains 16 residues. The germline V gene has CDR1 LGHDT and CDR2 YNNKEL (reference sequence).